This T cell receptor (beta chain) came from a study of blood T cell repertoires in COVID-19. For the study at large: Collection of acute and convalescent COVID-19 samples took place in the United States, Italy and Spain. The cDNA or gDNA used as material had been derived from T cells, B-cell-depleted T cells, or PBMCs.

Per germline, CDR1 MNHEY and CDR2 SVGEGT. The V end was cut by 2 bases, the J end by 0 bases, with 4 bases between. The CDR3 is made up of 13 amino acids. The assay was immunoSEQ multiplex PCR, and TCRdb's table has in-frame clones only and misses some. The sample has some 180,000 clones; 75% to 90% are singletons. Sequencing was done on a sample of peripheral blood. This chain links TRBV6-2 or TRBV6-3 with TRBJ1-2; the D is unclear. This clonotype originated in a man aged 35-49 years with acute or convalescent COVID-19. The CDR3 nucleotides are TGTGCCAGCAGTTACCAGTCTAACTATGGCTACACCTTC. It encodes CASSYQSNYGYTF.